The present TCR beta chain was sequenced within a study of T-cell reconstitution after alpha-beta-depleted transplantation in children. This clonotype appeared once. Its antigen is unknown. Unique molecular identifiers were used to barcode this TCRbeta library. MiXCR, run by TCRdb on the PCR reads, gives a single entry per CDR3 protein. The table lists 250,000 to 400,000 distinct CDR3 sequences, roughly 21% of them singletons. From germline, CDR1 is SGHAT and CDR2 FQNNGV. The CDR3 is 15 amino acids. Trimming took off 3 bases at V and 4 bases at J, with 12 bases between the two ends. Findings of the study overall: The study reportedly traced alpha-beta T cells about two months after transplant to several hundred expanded graft clones. Fresh T-cell production supplied most of the T-cell counts and diversity seen one year after transplant.

This TCR came from a male patient younger than 18 who had a stem cell transplant for acute lymphoblastic leukemia, so the T cells may come from the graft donor. This chain links TRBV11-2 with TRBJ2-2; unclear D gene. This specimen consisted of PBMCs, mostly from graft donor cells, obtained 180 days after TCRalphabeta/CD19-depleted stem cell transplant. Here the CDR3 reads CASSFKRLLTGELFF. CDR3 coding DNA: TGTGCCAGCAGCTTCAAGCGTCTACTCACCGGGGAGCTGTTTTTT.